Listed below are T cell receptor beta chains from one sample, sequenced in a study of cytomegalovirus exposure and HLA in healthy donors. The protocol was immunoSEQ multiplex PCR, while the TCRdb copy is restricted to in-frame clones and leaves out a portion. The table records approximately 170,000 clones, approximately 80% of them present only once. The specimen was PBMCs. These receptors were taken from a woman in her forties in good health and CMV-seropositive. Each CDR3 is given with its conserved first and last residue. Fields, in order: CDR3 protein, CDR3 DNA, J gene, clone size, V gene, D gene. A D gene is named only where the DNA matches it firmly. Where a row states a size, it is once, few, many or the class of an expanded clone; other rows omit it.

CDR3: CASSLQGGPYEQYF
DNA: TGTGCCAGTAGTCTGCAGGGAGGGCCCTACGAGCAGTACTTC
J: TRBJ2-7
size: .
V: TRBV19
D: TRBD2

CDR3: CATSGGDSYGYTF
DNA: TGTGCCACCAGCGGAGGGGACAGTTATGGCTACACCTTC
J: TRBJ1-2
size: .
V: TRBV15
D: TRBD1

CDR3: CAAREGNDYGYTF
DNA: TGTGCCGCGAGGGAGGGGAATGACTATGGCTACACCTTC
J: TRBJ1-2
size: few
V: TRBV28
D: .

CDR3: CASSQSGGGGYTF
DNA: TGTGCCAGCAGTCAGAGCGGGGGGGGCGGCTACACCTTC
J: TRBJ1-2
size: .
V: TRBV7-2
D: .

CDR3: CAISESRLAGAYNEQFF
DNA: TGTGCCATCAGTGAGTCCCGACTAGCGGGGGCCTACAATGAGCAGTTCTTC
J: TRBJ2-1
size: .
V: TRBV10-3
D: TRBD2

CDR3: CASGADSYNEQFF
DNA: TGCGCCAGCGGGGCAGACTCCTACAATGAGCAGTTCTTC
J: TRBJ2-1
size: .
V: TRBV5-1
D: .

CDR3: CASTLRAGELFF
DNA: TGTGCCAGCACCTTAAGAGCCGGGGAGCTGTTTTTT
J: TRBJ2-2
size: .
V: TRBV21-1
D: .

CDR3: CASSLVAGGNTEAFF
DNA: TGTGCCAGCAGTTTAGTCGCGGGAGGGAACACTGAAGCTTTCTTT
J: TRBJ1-1
size: .
V: TRBV27
D: .

CDR3: CASSLVGQGYEQFF
DNA: TGTGCCAGCAGCTTGGTGGGACAGGGATACGAGCAGTTCTTC
J: TRBJ2-1
size: .
V: TRBV5-4
D: TRBD1

CDR3: CAISSDKSGNTIYF
DNA: TGTGCCATCAGTTCAGACAAGTCCGGAAACACCATATATTTT
J: TRBJ1-3
size: .
V: TRBV10-3
D: .

CDR3: CASSIRGQGATEAFF
DNA: TGTGCCAGTAGTATTCGGGGACAGGGGGCTACTGAAGCTTTCTTT
J: TRBJ1-1
size: .
V: TRBV19
D: TRBD1

CDR3: CASSPFSKNRGDTQYF
DNA: TGTGCCAGCTCACCGTTTTCGAAGAATAGAGGAGATACGCAGTATTTT
J: TRBJ2-3
size: few
V: TRBV18
D: .

CDR3: CASSQDRESSYNSPLHF
DNA: TGTGCCAGCAGCCAAGATCGGGAAAGCTCCTATAATTCACCCCTCCACTTT
J: TRBJ1-6
size: once
V: TRBV4-2
D: .

CDR3: CASNPAATDTQYF
DNA: TGTGCCAGTAACCCCGCGGCTACAGATACGCAGTATTTT
J: TRBJ2-3
size: .
V: TRBV19
D: .

CDR3: CASSSPLRGKDTQYF
DNA: TGTGCCAGCAGCAGTCCCTTAAGGGGGAAAGATACGCAGTATTTT
J: TRBJ2-3
size: few
V: TRBV6-5
D: .

CDR3: CASSWASDTEAFF
DNA: TGTGCCAGTAGTTGGGCTTCAGACACTGAAGCTTTCTTT
J: TRBJ1-1
size: .
V: TRBV19
D: .

CDR3: CASSGGARTEAFF
DNA: TGTGCCAGCAGCGGAGGGGCGCGCACTGAAGCTTTCTTT
J: TRBJ1-1
size: .
V: TRBV7-9
D: .

CDR3: CAISDRGIARETQYF
DNA: TGTGCCATCAGTGATCGAGGGATAGCCCGGGAGACCCAGTACTTC
J: TRBJ2-5
size: .
V: TRBV10-3
D: .

CDR3: CAWSVSGLITEAFF
DNA: TGTGCCTGGAGTGTGTCGGGTTTAATCACTGAAGCTTTCTTT
J: TRBJ1-1
size: once
V: TRBV30
D: .

CDR3: CASSLSGTGDSPLHF
DNA: TGTGCCAGCAGCCTTTCCGGGACAGGGGATTCACCCCTCCACTTT
J: TRBJ1-6
size: .
V: TRBV28
D: TRBD1

CDR3: CASSLDPSGGDTGELFF
DNA: TGTGCCAGCAGCTTGGATCCCAGCGGGGGGGACACCGGGGAGCTGTTTTTT
J: TRBJ2-2
size: .
V: TRBV5-4
D: TRBD2

CDR3: CASALSNTQYF
DNA: TGTGCTAGTGCGCTCTCTAATACGCAGTATTTT
J: TRBJ2-3
size: few
V: TRBV12-5
D: .

CDR3: CASSRGQGVTDTQYF
DNA: TGCGCCAGCAGCCGGGGACAGGGGGTTACAGATACGCAGTATTTT
J: TRBJ2-3
size: few
V: TRBV4-3
D: TRBD1

CDR3: CASSWQGARGYTF
DNA: TGTGCCAGCAGCTGGCAGGGGGCGCGAGGCTACACCTTC
J: TRBJ1-2
size: .
V: TRBV5-4
D: TRBD1

CDR3: CASSSPSGSSGANVLTF
DNA: TGTGCCAGCAGTTCCCCATCAGGATCCTCTGGGGCCAACGTCCTGACTTTC
J: TRBJ2-6
size: .
V: TRBV27
D: .

CDR3: CATFGTSGYGELFF
DNA: TGTGCCACCTTCGGGACTAGCGGTTACGGGGAGCTGTTTTTT
J: TRBJ2-2
size: .
V: TRBV6-5
D: TRBD2

CDR3: CASSPPQAPTQYF
DNA: TGTGCCAGCTCACCACCCCAAGCCCCTACGCAGTATTTT
J: TRBJ2-3
size: .
V: TRBV18
D: .

CDR3: CASRRQGGPEAFF
DNA: TGTGCCAGTAGGCGACAGGGGGGCCCTGAAGCTTTCTTT
J: TRBJ1-1
size: once
V: TRBV19
D: TRBD1

CDR3: CASSLALAGTDTQYF
DNA: TGTGCCAGCAGCTTAGCTCTAGCGGGAACAGATACGCAGTATTTT
J: TRBJ2-3
size: .
V: TRBV7-9
D: TRBD2

CDR3: CASSADTVNTDTQYF
DNA: TGCGCCAGCAGCGCGGACACGGTAAACACAGATACGCAGTATTTT
J: TRBJ2-3
size: .
V: TRBV5-1
D: .

CDR3: CASSLGQVPNEQFF
DNA: TGTGCCAGCAGCTTGGGACAGGTACCCAATGAGCAGTTCTTC
J: TRBJ2-1
size: .
V: TRBV13
D: TRBD1

CDR3: CASRHTGTSGGYGQFF
DNA: TGTGCCAGCAGGCACACCGGGACTAGCGGGGGGTATGGGCAGTTCTTC
J: TRBJ2-1
size: .
V: TRBV13
D: TRBD2

CDR3: CASSQEGPDTGSYNSPLHF
DNA: TGCGCCAGCAGCCAAGAAGGACCGGACACAGGCTCCTATAATTCACCCCTCCACTTT
J: TRBJ1-6
size: .
V: TRBV4-1
D: .

CDR3: CASSFGAGGYQETQYF
DNA: TGTGCCAGCAGCTTTGGGGCGGGGGGGTACCAAGAGACCCAGTACTTC
J: TRBJ2-5
size: .
V: TRBV11-2
D: TRBD2

CDR3: CASSRVNTEAFF
DNA: TGTGCCAGTAGTCGGGTTAACACTGAAGCTTTCTTT
J: TRBJ1-1
size: .
V: TRBV19
D: .

CDR3: CAGGETARNEQFF
DNA: TGTGCCGGGGGCGAGACAGCCCGCAATGAGCAGTTCTTC
J: TRBJ2-1
size: .
V: TRBV6-1
D: .

CDR3: CASSLSPRGHAFF
DNA: TGTGCCAGCAGCTTATCACCCAGGGGGCACGCTTTCTTT
J: TRBJ1-1
size: .
V: TRBV7-9
D: TRBD1

CDR3: CASSPAGGGLGNEQFF
DNA: TGTGCCAGCAGCCCTGCTGGGGGGGGGCTTGGTAATGAGCAGTTCTTC
J: TRBJ2-1
size: .
V: TRBV5-4
D: .

CDR3: CASSPSAGVADTQYF
DNA: TGTGCCAGCAGCCCGAGCGCGGGAGTGGCAGATACGCAGTATTTT
J: TRBJ2-3
size: .
V: TRBV7-2
D: TRBD2

CDR3: CASSQTGTAKETQYF
DNA: TGTGCCAGCAGCCAAACAGGGACAGCAAAAGAGACCCAGTACTTC
J: TRBJ2-5
size: .
V: TRBV9
D: TRBD1

CDR3: CSSSRLGARANTEAFF
DNA: TGTTCCAGCAGCCGCTTGGGGGCAAGGGCGAACACTGAAGCTTTCTTT
J: TRBJ1-1
size: once
V: TRBV7-9
D: .